This TCR beta chain was captured by sequencing in a study of blood T cells in healthy people across ages. With respect to this clonotype: This may be a read error: a much more frequent sequence differs by one nucleotide.

A J-beta primer mix and a sample-barcoded 5' primer were used in a second PCR of about 7 to 12 cycles. MiXCR, applied by TCRdb to the 5' RACE reads, yields one record per CDR3 protein. Here the sample spans roughly 640,000 distinct CDR3 sequences, about 28% being singletons. CDR1 SGHTA and CDR2 FQGTGA come from the germline V gene. The V and J ends lost 4 bases and 11 bases, in that order; junction bases with no gene match: 15. The CDR3 has 15 amino acids. The chain carries TRBV7-3 and TRBJ2-5, with TRBD2 identical over 8 bases. Sequencing was done on a sample of blood. The receptor was isolated from an elderly woman in good health. The CDR3 DNA reads as TGTGCCAGCAGCTCCCTTCGGGGGGGCCTCAATGAGCAGTACTTC. It codes for CASSSLRGGLNEQYF.